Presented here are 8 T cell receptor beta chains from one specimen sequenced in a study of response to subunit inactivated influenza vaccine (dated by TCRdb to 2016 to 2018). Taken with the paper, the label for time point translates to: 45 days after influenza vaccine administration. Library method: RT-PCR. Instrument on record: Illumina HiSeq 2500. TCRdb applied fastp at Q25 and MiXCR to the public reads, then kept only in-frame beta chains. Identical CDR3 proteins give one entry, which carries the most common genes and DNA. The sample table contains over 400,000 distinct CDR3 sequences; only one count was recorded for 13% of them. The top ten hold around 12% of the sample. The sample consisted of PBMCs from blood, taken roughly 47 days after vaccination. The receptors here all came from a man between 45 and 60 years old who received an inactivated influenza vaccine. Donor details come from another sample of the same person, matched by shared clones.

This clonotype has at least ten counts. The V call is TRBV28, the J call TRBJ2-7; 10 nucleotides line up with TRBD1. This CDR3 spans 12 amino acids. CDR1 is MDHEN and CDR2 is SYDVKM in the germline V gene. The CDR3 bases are TGTGCTACTCGGACAGGGGGCTACGAGCAGTACTTC. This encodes CATRTGGYEQYF.

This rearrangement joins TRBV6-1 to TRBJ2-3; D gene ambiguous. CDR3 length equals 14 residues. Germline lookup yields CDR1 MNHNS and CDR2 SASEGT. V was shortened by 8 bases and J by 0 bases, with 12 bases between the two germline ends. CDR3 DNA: TGTGCCAGCCGAACGGTCGGAAGCACAGATACGCAGTATTTT. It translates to CASRTVGSTDTQYF.

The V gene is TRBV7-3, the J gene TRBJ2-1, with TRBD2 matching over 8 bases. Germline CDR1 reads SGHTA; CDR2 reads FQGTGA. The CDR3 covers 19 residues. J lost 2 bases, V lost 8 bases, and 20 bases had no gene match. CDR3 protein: CASCFVSVGGRIPYNEQFF. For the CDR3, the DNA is TGTGCCAGCTGTTTTGTGTCTGTCGGCGGGAGGATACCCTACAATGAGCAGTTCTTC.

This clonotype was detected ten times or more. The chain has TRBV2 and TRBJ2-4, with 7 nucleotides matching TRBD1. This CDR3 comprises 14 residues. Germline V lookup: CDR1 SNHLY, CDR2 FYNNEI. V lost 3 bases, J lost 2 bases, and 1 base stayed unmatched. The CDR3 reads CASSETGTKNIQYF. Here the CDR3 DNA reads TGTGCCAGCAGTGAGACAGGGACCAAAAACATTCAGTACTTC.

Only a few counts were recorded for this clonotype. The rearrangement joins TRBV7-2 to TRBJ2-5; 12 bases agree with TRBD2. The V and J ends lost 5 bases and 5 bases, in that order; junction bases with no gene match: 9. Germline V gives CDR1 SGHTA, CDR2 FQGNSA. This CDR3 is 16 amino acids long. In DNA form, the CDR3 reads TGTGCCAGCAGCCAACCCGGACTAGCGGGGCGGGAGACCCAGTACTTC. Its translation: CASSQPGLAGRETQYF. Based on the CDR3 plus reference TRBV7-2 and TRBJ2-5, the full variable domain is GAGVSQSPSNKVTEKGKDVELRCDPISGHTALYWYRQSLGQGLEFLIYFQGNSAPDKSGLPSDRFSAERTGGSVSTLTIQRTQQEDSAVYLCASSQPGLAGRETQYFGPGTRLLVL.

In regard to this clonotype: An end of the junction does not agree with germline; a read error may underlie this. In DNA, the CDR3 is TGCTGTGCTAGAGACCGCAGGGTCAGGGCGAACACTGAAGCTTTCTTT. Its translation: CCARDRRVRANTEAFF. This chain joins TRBV20-1 and TRBJ1-1; TRBD1 might be the D (5 bases). CDR1 is DFQATT, CDR2 SNEGSKA, per germline (reference sequence). The CDR3 is 16 amino acids.

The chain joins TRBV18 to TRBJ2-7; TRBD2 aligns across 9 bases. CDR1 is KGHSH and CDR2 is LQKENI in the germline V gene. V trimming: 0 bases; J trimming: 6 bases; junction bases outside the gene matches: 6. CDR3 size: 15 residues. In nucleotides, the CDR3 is TGTGCCAGCTCACCACCTAGCGGGAGCGGGAGCGAGCAGTACTTC. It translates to CASSPPSGSGSEQYF.

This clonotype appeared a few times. This CDR3 reads CAIRVSPGQGTYEQYF. In nucleotides, the CDR3 is TGTGCCATCAGAGTGAGTCCGGGACAGGGAACCTACGAGCAGTACTTC. This sequence joins TRBV10-3 and TRBJ2-7; 9 bases are a match to TRBD1. Germline CDR1 and CDR2: ENHRY and SYGVKD. Unmatched junction bases numbered 11, after V lost 6 bases and J lost 2 bases. The CDR3 sequence is 16 residues long.